At least ten counts were recorded for the clone carrying this T cell receptor (beta chain). Its specificity is unknown. Original processing methods: The study built a papillary thyroid cancer distant-metastasis classifier from CDR3 differences across clinicopathological groups. TCRdb re-called clones from the PCR reads using MiXCR. TCRdb's processing, not the authors', yielded these V and J calls. Here the sample spans fewer than 25,000 clones, around 20% being singletons. Each patient came to thyroid surgery without any prior treatment (of any kind). These data originate in a study of metastatic and nonmetastatic thyroid tumors. Study conclusions and caveats: Benign nodules were reported to have significantly lower TCR beta diversity than malignant thyroid tumors, in blood and tumor.

The CDR3 spans 15 residues. Germline-derived CDR1 and CDR2 are LNHDA and SQIVND (reference sequence). Trimming at V came to 11 bases and at J to 4 bases, leaving 8 bases not matched to a gene. The sequence was obtained from a male donor with papillary thyroid cancer or a benign thyroid nodule (not recorded which). Some clones in this sample may be carry-over from other donors' samples. The specimen sequenced was blood. J is TRBJ2-2 and V is TRBV19; 12 nucleotides agree with TRBD2. CDR3 DNA: TGTGCCTGCAGACCGGGACTAGCGGGCACCGGGGAGCTGTTTTTT. It specifies CACRPGLAGTGELFF.